This T cell receptor (beta chain) came from a study of OX40 agonist ivuxolimab in advanced cancers. About the study: Ivuxolimab, an antibody acting as an agonist of OX40 (CD134), was used to treat patients. Past anti-PD-1, anti-PD-L1 or anti-CTLA-4 therapy was accepted, and 40% had received some. Study-wide findings and caveats: More expanded clones were seen, on average, in CD8+ T cells than in CD4+.

Notes on this clone: The antigen remains undetermined.

Sequencing used immunoSEQ multiplex PCR; TCRdb keeps in-frame clones, though not all of them. The sample holds 70,000 to 95,000 clones, under 95% seen once. The CDR3 runs to 15 residues. With 1 base removed from V and 2 bases from J, the gap between germline ends came to 12 bases. Germline V gives CDR1 MGHRA, CDR2 YSYEKL. The sequenced sample was CD4+ or CD8+ T cells sorted from blood, obtained in a trial of the OX40 agonist ivuxolimab. This sequence originates from an adult with an advanced solid tumor such as melanoma, head and neck, liver or kidney cancer. The chain recombines TRBV4-1 with TRBJ2-7; D remains unclear. The CDR3 here is CASSQAANTAYEQYF. CDR3 sequence (DNA): TGCGCCAGCAGCCAAGCCGCCAACACTGCCTACGAGCAGTACTTC.